These 28 T cell receptor beta chains share one sample of origin, sequenced in a study of OX40 agonist ivuxolimab in advanced cancers. TCRdb's table, derived via immunoSEQ multiplex PCR, lists solely in-frame clones and lacks some. The sample yields 76,000 or so clones, 86% seen once. Here the sequenced sample was CD4+ or CD8+ T cells sorted from blood, taken in a trial of the OX40 agonist ivuxolimab. These receptors came from an adult with an advanced solid tumor such as melanoma, head and neck, liver or kidney cancer.

Concerning this clone: An end of the junction differs from the germline gene, which may be a read error. CDR3 bases: TGTACCAGCAGCCCAGGGTCAACTGAAGCTTTCTTT. The encoded protein is CTSSPGSTEAFF. The chain couples TRBV7-7 to TRBJ1-1; D is possibly TRBD1 (5 bases). Germline V gene lookup returns CDR1 SSHAT and CDR2 FNYEAQ (reference sequence). This CDR3 comprises 12 residues.

This chain connects TRBV7-3 to TRBJ2-7, with D tentatively TRBD2 (5 bases). The V end was cut by 1 base, the J end by 7 bases, with 17 bases between. The CDR3 totals 15 residues. CDR1 and CDR2 (germline): SGHTA, FQGTGA. CDR3 nucleotides: TGTGCCAGCAGCTTAAGAAGGGAAGGACTGGGGGAGCAGTACTTC. Amino acids: CASSLRREGLGEQYF.

The chain is built from TRBV11-2 and TRBJ1-4; no reliable D call. V lost 4 bases, J lost 2 bases, and 14 bases lay in between. The CDR3 is 16 residues long. Per germline, CDR1 SGHAT and CDR2 FQNNGV. In DNA form, the CDR3 reads TGTGCCAGCAGCTCCACCAGACGGAACACTAATGAAAAACTGTTTTTT. Translated, it gives CASSSTRRNTNEKLFF.

V and J are TRBV30 and TRBJ2-7; D is perhaps TRBD2 (5 bases). The CDR3 covers 12 residues. Germline V gene lookup returns CDR1 GTSNPN and CDR2 SVGIG (reference sequence). Trimming cost V 4 bases and J 6 bases, with 13 bases left between them. CDR3 nucleotides: TGTGCCTGGACCCGAGGGCCGACCGAGCAGTACTTC. Residues: CAWTRGPTEQYF.

The genes are TRBV11-2 and TRBJ1-2; D remains ambiguous. Trimming took 6 bases from V and 1 from J, leaving 6 bases between them. Germline CDR1 SGHAT, CDR2 FQNNGV. CDR3 size: 12 residues. In DNA, the CDR3 is TGTGCCAGCAGTTACAGTAACTATGGCTACACCTTC. The encoded protein is CASSYSNYGYTF.

The genes are TRBV13 and TRBJ2-5; no reliable D call. CDR1 and CDR2 (germline): PRHDT, FYEKMQ (reference sequence). The CDR3 totals 15 residues. V dropped 9 bases and J dropped 5 bases, with 22 bases sitting between them. The CDR3 DNA is TGTGCCAGGGCCCGTTCGGTGGAACGTGAGGAGACCCAGTACTTC. The encoded protein is CARARSVEREETQYF.

The J gene is TRBJ1-4, the V gene TRBV28; 8 bases align to TRBD1. The germline gives CDR1 MDHEN, CDR2 SYDVKM. The CDR3 runs to 15 residues. The J segment lost 7 bases and the V segment lost 3 bases, leaving 7 bases of the junction unmatched. CDR3 DNA: TGTGCCAGCAGTTTGTCGCAGGGGGCAACTGAAAAACTGTTTTTT. It yields the protein CASSLSQGATEKLFF.

CDR3 region: CASSPTPISNTGELFF. In DNA form, the CDR3 reads TGTGCCAGCAGCCCAACCCCTATCAGTAACACCGGGGAGCTGTTTTTT. This chain uses TRBV7-9 with TRBJ2-2, with D hard to call. Germline values: CDR1 SEHNR, CDR2 FQNEAQ (reference sequence). V was cut by 5 bases and J by 2 bases, with 15 bases left in between. The CDR3 consists of 16 residues.

This chain connects TRBV11-2 to TRBJ2-1, with unresolved D. V gave up 4 bases and J gave up 5 bases, with 9 bases separating them. The germline gives CDR1 SGHAT, CDR2 FQNNGV. This CDR3 has 13 amino acids. The CDR3 nucleotides are TGTGCCAGCAGCTCGGCCCGAAACAATGAGCAGTTCTTC. This gives the protein CASSSARNNEQFF.

This clone turned up a few times. This sequence joins TRBV6-5 and TRBJ1-1, with D hard to call. CDR3 length equals 14 residues. The germline CDR1 and CDR2 sequences are MNHEY and SVGAGI. V lost 0 bases, J lost 11 bases, and 16 bases lay in between. The CDR3: CASSYSSAAEVAFF. The CDR3 DNA follows: TGTGCCAGCAGTTACTCGAGCGCCGCGGAGGTCGCTTTCTTT.

The rearrangement joins TRBV11-3 to TRBJ2-1, with TRBD2 identical over 10 bases. CDR3 size: 15 residues. Germline CDR1 reads SGHNT; CDR2 reads YENEEA. V was pared by 3 bases and J by 5 bases, with 4 bases of the junction left unmatched. CDR3 in DNA: TGTGCCAGCAGCTTCGGGCTAGCGGGAGACAATGAGCAGTTCTTC. Amino acid sequence: CASSFGLAGDNEQFF.

This chain joins TRBV7-8 and TRBJ1-1; D gene uncertain. V lost 7 bases to trimming and J lost 1 base, with 16 bases between them. The germline gives CDR1 SGHVS, CDR2 FQNEAQ. The CDR3 consists of 15 residues. The DNA of the CDR3 is TGTGCCAGCAAGGCCTCGGCGGTGGAGAACACTGAAGCTTTCTTT. It translates to CASKASAVENTEAFF.

This clone came up a few times. The CDR3 loop reads CASSSRTSGRAHEQFF. As DNA, the CDR3 is TGTGCCAGCAGCTCCCGGACTAGCGGGAGGGCACATGAGCAGTTCTTC. The rearrangement joins TRBV5-4 to TRBJ2-1; 15 nucleotides line up with TRBD2. Germline-derived CDR1 and CDR2 are SGHNT and YYREEE (reference sequence). The J segment lost 8 bases and the V segment lost 3 bases, leaving 6 bases of the junction unmatched. The CDR3 runs 16 residues.

The count of this clone is one. The V call is TRBV18, the J call TRBJ2-5; 8 bases are shared with TRBD1. Germline loops: CDR1 KGHSH, CDR2 LQKENI. Germline trimming cut 1 base from V and 0 bases from J; bases unmatched to any gene: 4. The CDR3 loop spans 16 amino acids. CDR3 sequence: CASSPRTGFYQETQYF. The CDR3 nucleotides are TGTGCCAGCTCACCACGGACAGGGTTTTACCAAGAGACCCAGTACTTC.

This clone occurred a few times. The CDR3 loop reads CASSSGTGGSTDPSPLHF. DNA for the CDR3: TGTGCCAGCAGCTCCGGGACAGGGGGCTCGACGGATCCTTCACCCCTCCACTTT. The V and J genes are TRBV7-2 and TRBJ1-6; 12 bases align to TRBD1. Germline loops: CDR1 SGHTA, CDR2 FQGNSA. V was pared by 4 bases and J by 9 bases, with 13 bases of the junction left unmatched. The CDR3 sequence is 18 residues long.

CDR3 amino acids: CASSGDRTVVTQYF. The CDR3 coding sequence is TGTGCCAGTAGTGGGGACCGTACAGTGGTGACCCAGTACTTC. The rearrangement links TRBV19 to TRBJ2-5; D possibly matches TRBD1 or TRBD2 (5 bases each). V lost 5 bases and J 7 bases, leaving 17 bases between the germline ends. CDR3 size: 14 residues. From germline, CDR1 is LNHDA and CDR2 SQIVND (reference sequence).

V is TRBV2 and J is TRBJ1-1, with 8 positions matching TRBD1. The CDR3 length is 15 residues. Germline assignment: CDR1 SNHLY and CDR2 FYNNEI. V lost 4 bases, J lost 8 bases, and 12 bases stayed unmatched. CDR3 loop: CASSVSTGVGLEAFF. CDR3 bases: TGTGCCAGCAGTGTCTCGACAGGGGTTGGCTTGGAAGCTTTCTTT.

The chain's CDR3 is CASSSGHGGGFEKLFF. For the CDR3, the DNA is TGTGCCAGCAGCTCAGGGCATGGGGGCGGGTTTGAAAAACTGTTTTTT. V and J are TRBV7-2 and TRBJ1-4; D might be TRBD1 (6 bases). The V gene's germline CDR1 is SGHTA and CDR2 FQGNSA. This CDR3 has 16 amino acids. The V gene lost 4 bases and the J gene lost 7 bases, with 19 bases spanning the gap.

The V gene is TRBV7-2, the J gene TRBJ1-1, with 7 bases aligning to TRBD1. Germline V gives CDR1 SGHTA, CDR2 FQGNSA. CDR3 length equals 14 residues. Germline trimming cut 5 bases from V and 6 bases from J; bases unmatched to any gene: 9. As DNA, the CDR3 is TGTGCCAGCAGCCCCATAGGTACAGGGGCTGAAGCTTTCTTT. This translates into CASSPIGTGAEAFF.

This chain connects TRBV28 to TRBJ2-3, with D maybe TRBD2 (5 bases). CDR3 size: 16 residues. Trimming pared 5 bases from V and 4 bases from J, leaving 19 bases between. Germline lookup yields CDR1 MDHEN and CDR2 SYDVKM. The CDR3 DNA reads as TGTGCCAGCAGTCCCCACCGGGGAGCGGTACCAGATACGCAGTATTTT. Its translation is CASSPHRGAVPDTQYF.

The chain joins TRBV5-4 to TRBJ2-7; 8 bases fit TRBD1. CDR3 length equals 13 residues. The germline V gene has CDR1 SGHNT and CDR2 YYREEE (reference sequence). The J segment lost 2 bases and the V segment lost 7 bases, leaving 5 bases of the junction unmatched. The CDR3 coding sequence is TGTGCCAGCGGCACACAGGGGGCCTACGAGCAGTACTTC. It yields the protein CASGTQGAYEQYF.

The chain uses TRBV11-2 and TRBJ1-1; D is unclear. Germline-derived CDR1 and CDR2 are SGHAT and FQNNGV. Trimming cost V 5 bases and J 6 bases, with 13 bases left between them. CDR3 size: 13 residues. The CDR3 coding sequence is TGTGCCAGCAGCACATTTGGGGAGGCTGAAGCTTTCTTT. Translated: CASSTFGEAEAFF.

V and J are TRBV9 and TRBJ1-5; D remains unclear. CDR3 size: 14 residues. CDR1 SGDLS and CDR2 YYNGEE come from the germline V gene. Between the trimmed V and J ends, which lost 0 bases and 4 bases, there was a span of 8 bases. CDR3 in amino acids: CASSVGGGNQPQHF. For the CDR3, the DNA is TGTGCCAGCAGCGTAGGTGGAGGGAATCAGCCCCAGCATTTT.

The gene calls are TRBV15 and TRBJ2-4; perhaps TRBD2 as D (5 bases). The V gene's germline CDR1 is LNHNV and CDR2 YYDKDF (reference sequence). With 0 bases removed from V and 0 bases from J, the gap between germline ends came to 12 bases. CDR3 length: 17 amino acids. The CDR3 sequence is CATSRDPIAGAKNIQYF. DNA for the CDR3: TGTGCCACCAGCAGAGATCCAATCGCGGGAGCCAAAAACATTCAGTACTTC. The full variable domain, with the rest looked up from reference TRBV15 and TRBJ2-4, is DAMVIQNPRYQVTQFGKPVTLSCSQTLNHNVMYWYQQKSSQAPKLLFHYYDKDFNNEADTPDNFQSRRPNTSFCFLDIRSPGLGDTAMYLCATSRDPIAGAKNIQYFGAGTRLSVL.

The DNA of the CDR3 is TGTGCCAGCAGCCTCCGACAGAACGAGCAGTACTTC. It specifies CASSLRQNEQYF. The chain recombines TRBV11-3 with TRBJ2-7, with D maybe TRBD1 (5 bases). The V end lost 5 bases, the J end lost 5 bases, and 10 bases lay between the germline ends. The CDR3 covers 12 residues. Germline V gene sequence: CDR1 SGHNT, CDR2 YENEEA.

The chain joins TRBV28 to TRBJ1-1, with TRBD1 matching over 8 bases. V shed 6 bases, J shed 4 bases, and the junction held 7 bases outside the gene matches. CDR3 size: 14 residues. From germline, CDR1 is MDHEN and CDR2 SYDVKM. The CDR3 reads CASSKTGEVTEAFF. CDR3 sequence (DNA): TGTGCCAGCAGCAAGACAGGGGAGGTCACTGAAGCTTTCTTT. Full variable domain (missing parts from reference TRBV28 and TRBJ1-1): DVKVTQSSRYLVKRTGEKVFLECVQDMDHENMFWYRQDPGLGLRLIYFSYDVKMKEKGDIPEGYSVSREKKERFSLILESASTNQTSMYLCASSKTGEVTEAFFGQGTRLTVV.

The rearrangement uses TRBV7-8 and TRBJ1-3, with D perhaps matching TRBD1 (6 bases). CDR3 length: 16 residues. CDR1 is SGHVS and CDR2 is FQNEAQ in the germline V gene. The V gene lost 1 base and the J gene lost 4 bases, with 14 bases spanning the gap. This CDR3 reads CASSLGGAGVGNTIYF. In DNA, the CDR3 is TGTGCCAGCAGCTTAGGGGGGGCAGGGGTCGGAAACACCATATATTTT. Drawing the rest from reference TRBV7-8 and TRBJ1-3, the complete variable domain is GAGVSQSPRYKVAKRGQDVALRCDPISGHVSLFWYQQALGQGPEFLTYFQNEAQLDKSGLPSDRFFAERPEGSVSTLKIQRTQQEDSAVYLCASSLGGAGVGNTIYFGEGSWLTVV.

This sequence joins TRBV6-5 and TRBJ1-2; D gene uncertain. The CDR3 is 14 amino acids. V shed 0 bases and J shed 5 bases, with 10 bases lying between them. Germline V gene sequence: CDR1 MNHEY, CDR2 SVGAGI. The CDR3: CASSYSRTGYGYTF. CDR3 DNA sequence: TGTGCCAGCAGTTACTCGAGGACCGGTTATGGCTACACCTTC.